A single T cell receptor beta chain is shown here with its context. Using immunoSEQ multiplex PCR, the repertoire was profiled, and TCRdb retains in-frame clones only, with some absent. The repertoire has tens of thousands of clones, more than 75% of them found once; the top ten carry 8.5%. This record belongs to a study of blood T cell repertoires in COVID-19. Study-level background: PBMCs, B-cell-depleted T cells, or T cells provided the cDNA or gDNA that made up the material.

The trim removed 10 bases at V and 9 bases at J, leaving 19 bases unmatched. The CDR3 spans 16 residues. The germline V gene encodes CDR1 MNHEY and CDR2 SMNVEV (reference sequence). The sequence was obtained from a man aged 65 to 79 with active or convalescent COVID-19. The sample was peripheral blood. The genes are TRBV27 and TRBJ2-1; TRBD2 agrees at 9 bases. The CDR3 loop reads CATLYPPRGGKAEQFF. The DNA of the CDR3 is TGTGCCACCCTCTACCCGCCGCGGGGGGGGAAGGCTGAGCAGTTCTTC.